These T cell receptor beta chains were read from a single sample in a study of blood T cell repertoires in COVID-19. Data came from immunoSEQ multiplex PCR; TCRdb stores just in-frame clones and leaves some out. The sample records roughly 64,000 clones, 80% to 95% being singletons. Sample: peripheral blood. The receptor set was obtained from a woman of 80 years or more with active COVID-19. The CDR3 runs from the conserved cysteine through the conserved F or W. For some rows the clone size is stated as once, few or many, or as a class when expanded; others skip it.

v_call,clone_size,j_call,cdr3_aa
TRBV3-1/TRBV3-2,-,TRBJ2-1,CASSHGLGDEQFF
TRBV6-1,-,TRBJ2-3,CASSELAGDSTDTQYF
TRBV5-1,-,TRBJ1-2,CASSSAGANPYGYTF
TRBV4-1,few,TRBJ1-3,CASSQTTGVLGNTIYF
TRBV5-1,-,TRBJ2-1,CASSLWDSSSYNEQFF
TRBV3-1/TRBV3-2,-,TRBJ2-1,CASSQDISGGNEQFF
TRBV6-4,-,TRBJ2-3,CASSDSAGGSTDTQYF
TRBV3-1/TRBV3-2,-,TRBJ1-2,CASSHDYTGYTF
TRBV5-1,-,TRBJ1-2,CASSRDRRYGYTF
TRBV28,-,TRBJ2-2,CASSLPHKTNTGELFF
TRBV7-9,-,TRBJ1-2,CASSLAGQGRKTF
TRBV4-1,-,TRBJ2-5,CASSQEGQGYQETQYF
TRBV7-2,-,TRBJ2-3,CASSPSTGSTDTQYF
TRBV28,few,TRBJ1-2,CASSPLFLLQGAYGYTF
TRBV11-3,-,TRBJ1-1,CASSLGGWSDTEAFF
TRBV28,-,TRBJ1-2,CASSLGQPREGYTF
TRBV28,-,TRBJ1-5,CASSPRSTYSNQPQHF
TRBV4-2,-,TRBJ1-5,CASSQLPGQGVGPQHF
TRBV6-6,-,TRBJ2-3,CASSPRLAGLFTDTQYF
TRBV28,-,TRBJ1-2,CASSPPPGGSSNRYTF
TRBV11-2,once,TRBJ1-1,CASSSTGTGSFGTEAFF
TRBV21-1,-,TRBJ1-6,CASSPPGTAYNSPLHF
TRBV10-3,-,TRBJ2-3,CAINPLDRDTDTQYF
TRBV11-2,once,TRBJ2-3,CASTPGLGPDTQYF
TRBV5-1,-,TRBJ2-2,CASSLEIAGLTGELFF